This record covers a single T cell receptor (beta chain). The data originate from a study of blood T cell repertoires in COVID-19. Whole-study context: The origin of the acute and convalescent COVID-19 samples was the United States, Italy and Spain. Sample material is recorded as cDNA or gDNA derived from T cells, B-cell-depleted T cells, or PBMCs.

Original handling: Estimation of nucleated cell counts was performed using reference gene primer amplification. The table came from immunoSEQ multiplex PCR; TCRdb's copy has only in-frame clones and leaves some out. Clone size and V and J calls were adopted from that table, with D and trimming inferred from the DNA. The sample consists of 250,000 to 300,000 clones, approximately 86% of them appearing once. The V segment lost 8 bases and the J segment 5 bases; nucleotides outside the gene matches: 10. In germline, CDR1 is ENHRY, CDR2 SYGVKD. CDR3 size: 14 residues. The TCR sequence derives from a man between 18 and 35 years old with active or convalescent COVID-19. The chain joins TRBV10-3 to TRBJ2-5, with 8 bases identical to TRBD2. Material: peripheral blood. The CDR3 region has the DNA TGTGCCATCCGAGGATCCCGGGGGGGGGAGACCCAGTACTTC. It encodes CAIRGSRGGETQYF.